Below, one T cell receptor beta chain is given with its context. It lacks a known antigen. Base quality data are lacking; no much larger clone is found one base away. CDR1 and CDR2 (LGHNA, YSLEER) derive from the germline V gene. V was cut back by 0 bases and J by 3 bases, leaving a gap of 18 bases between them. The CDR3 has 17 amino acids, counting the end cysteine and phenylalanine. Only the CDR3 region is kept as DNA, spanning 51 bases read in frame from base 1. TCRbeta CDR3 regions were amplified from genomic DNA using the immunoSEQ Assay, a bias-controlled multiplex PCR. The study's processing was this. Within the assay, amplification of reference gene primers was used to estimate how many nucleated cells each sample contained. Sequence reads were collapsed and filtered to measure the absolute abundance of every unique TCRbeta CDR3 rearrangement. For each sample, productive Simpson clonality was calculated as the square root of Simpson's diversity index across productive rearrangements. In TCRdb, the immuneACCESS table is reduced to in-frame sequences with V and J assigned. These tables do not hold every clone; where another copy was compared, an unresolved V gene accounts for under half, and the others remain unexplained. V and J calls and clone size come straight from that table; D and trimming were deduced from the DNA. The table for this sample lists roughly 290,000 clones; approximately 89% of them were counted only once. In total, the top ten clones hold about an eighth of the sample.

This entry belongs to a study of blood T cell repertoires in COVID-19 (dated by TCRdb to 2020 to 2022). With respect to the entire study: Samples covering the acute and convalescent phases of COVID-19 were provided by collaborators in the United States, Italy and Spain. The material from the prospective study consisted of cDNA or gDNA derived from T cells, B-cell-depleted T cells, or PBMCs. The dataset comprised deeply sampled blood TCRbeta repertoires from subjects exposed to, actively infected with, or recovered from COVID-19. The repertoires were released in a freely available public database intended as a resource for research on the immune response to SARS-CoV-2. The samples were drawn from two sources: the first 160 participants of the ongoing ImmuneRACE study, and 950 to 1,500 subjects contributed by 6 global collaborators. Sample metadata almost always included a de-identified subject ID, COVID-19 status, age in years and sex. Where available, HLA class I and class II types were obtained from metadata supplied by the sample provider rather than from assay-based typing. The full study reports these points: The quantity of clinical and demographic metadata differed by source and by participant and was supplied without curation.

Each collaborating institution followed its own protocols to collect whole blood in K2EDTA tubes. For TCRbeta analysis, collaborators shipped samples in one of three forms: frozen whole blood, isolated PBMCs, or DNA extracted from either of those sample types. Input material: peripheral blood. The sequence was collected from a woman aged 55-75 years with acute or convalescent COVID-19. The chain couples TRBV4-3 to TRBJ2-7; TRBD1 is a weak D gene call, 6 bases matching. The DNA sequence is TGCGCCAGCAGCCAAGACGCAGGGGTATCAGAATACTACGAGCAGTACTTC. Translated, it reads CASSQDAGVSEYYEQYF.